Following are 20 T cell receptor beta chains from one sample sequenced in a study of tumor-infiltrating lymphocytes in primary liver carcinoma. Priming with a constant-region primer yielded TCR beta cDNA from about 480 ng total RNA. ARM-PCR, slightly modified, supplied the TCR beta libraries through three nested multiplex PCR rounds. The two initial PCR rounds, nine to eleven cycles each, used TRBV1-TRBV30 forward and C-beta reverse primers. Each CDR3 protein gets one entry after TCRdb re-called the multiplex PCR reads with MiXCR. The top ten hold 40% to 45% of the sample, which has roughly 70,000 distinct CDR3 sequences, roughly two thirds seen once. RNA and DNA were co-extracted from about 19-30 mg of unsorted bulk tissue. The sequenced material came from liver tumor tissue from sampling region 4. Documented subset: tumor region T4, right-lateral pole. The receptor set was obtained from a man between 40 and 49 years old with primary liver carcinoma and hepatitis B virus infection.

This chain joins TRBV11-2 and TRBJ2-1; D is undetermined. CDR1 is SGHAT and CDR2 is FQNNGV in the germline V gene. V was clipped by 0 bases and J by 2 bases, with 8 bases between them. This CDR3 contains 15 residues. In DNA, the CDR3 is TGTGCCAGCAGCTTAGATCTGGGGACCTACAATGAGCAGTTCTTC. It yields the protein CASSLDLGTYNEQFF.

About this clonotype: An end of the junction differs from the germline gene, which may be a read error. The chain combines TRBV10-3 with TRBJ2-7, with 11 positions matching TRBD2. The V gene's germline CDR1 is ENHRY and CDR2 SYGVKD. The CDR3 is made up of 15 amino acids. The CDR3: CAINEGTSGEYEQYF. CDR3 nucleotide sequence: TGTGCCATCAATGAGGGGACTAGCGGTGAATACGAGCAGTACTTC.

This clonotype has only a few counts. Possible read error: a much larger clone is one base away. The chain recombines TRBV28 with TRBJ1-5, with 10 bases fitting TRBD1. The V gene's germline CDR1 is MDHEN and CDR2 SYDVKM. This CDR3 comprises 15 residues. V lost 7 bases and J lost 5; bases outside the gene matches: 8. The chain's CDR3 is CASNLGTGEDQPQHF. DNA for the CDR3: TGTGCCAGCAACCTTGGGACAGGGGAAGATCAGCCCCAGCATTTT.

The chain combines TRBV6-6 with TRBJ2-7, with 8 bases that match TRBD1. In germline, CDR1 is MNHNY, CDR2 SVGAGI (reference sequence). The CDR3 consists of 13 residues. The CDR3 here is CANIYSDRVEQYF. CDR3 coding DNA: TGTGCAAACATTTATTCGGACAGGGTCGAGCAGTACTTC.

This clonotype was seen many times. The V and J genes are TRBV5-5 and TRBJ2-5; possibly TRBD2 for D (6 bases). There are 14 residues in the CDR3. From germline, CDR1 is SGHKS and CDR2 YYEKEE (reference sequence). Trimming took 4 bases from V and 4 from J, leaving 14 bases between them. CDR3 in amino acids: CASSPKTRGETQYF. In nucleotides, the CDR3 is TGTGCCAGCAGCCCGAAGACTAGGGGAGAGACCCAGTACTTC.

Concerning this clonotype itself: This may come from a read error, since a much larger clone is one base off. The chain couples TRBV29-1 to TRBJ2-2; D may be TRBD1 or TRBD2 (5 bases each). This CDR3 contains 11 residues. CDR1 is SQVTM, CDR2 ANQGSEA, per germline. Between the trimmed V and J ends, which lost 7 bases and 7 bases, there was a span of 10 bases. The CDR3, as DNA: TGCAGCGCCAAGGGGAGCGGGGAGCTGTTTTTT. Protein: CSAKGSGELFF.

Remarks on this clonotype: One junction end does not reproduce the germline sequence, and a read error may be involved. V and J are TRBV6-5 and TRBJ2-2; tentative D call: TRBD2 (5 bases). This CDR3 spans 12 amino acids. CDR1 is MNHEY, CDR2 SVGAGI, per germline. The CDR3 bases are TGTGCCACCGGCATGAACACCGGGGAGCTGCTTTTT. It specifies CATGMNTGELLF.

This clonotype was recorded many times. This chain uses TRBV6-5 with TRBJ2-6; TRBD2 aligns across 9 bases. Per germline, CDR1 MNHEY and CDR2 SVGAGI. The junction had 3 bases not matched to a gene; V was cut back by 0 bases and J by 0 bases. The CDR3 sequence is 18 residues long. CDR3 coding DNA: TGTGCCAGCAGTTACTCGCGGGGGGGGCCCTCTGGGGCCAACGTCCTGACTTTC. This translates into CASSYSRGGPSGANVLTF.

This clonotype came up once. The J gene is TRBJ2-6, the V gene TRBV12-3 or TRBV12-4; the D gene is possibly TRBD2 (6 bases). V gave up 7 bases and J gave up 0 bases, with 28 bases separating them. The length of the CDR3 is 21 residues. The CDR3 DNA sequence: TGTGCCAGCATTCGGACCCGACTAGACCCCGGTCGGGCCTCTGGGGCCAACGTCCTGACTTTC. Translated, it gives CASIRTRLDPGRASGANVLTF.

The chain employs TRBV5-1 and TRBJ2-1; perhaps TRBD2 as D (5 bases). The CDR3 sequence is 14 residues long. V was cut by 4 bases and J by 4 bases, with 12 bases left in between. CDR1 and CDR2 (germline): SGHRS, YFSETQ. The CDR3 protein is CASSPGLIYNEQFF. CDR3 in DNA: TGCGCCAGCAGCCCCGGACTTATATACAATGAGCAGTTCTTC.

Regarding this clonotype: This may be a read error, as it is one base from a much larger clone. The rearrangement joins TRBV28 to TRBJ1-6; D is unresolved. The CDR3 runs to 12 residues. Trimming stripped 4 bases from V and 10 bases from J, with 8 bases between. Germline CDR1 and CDR2: MDHEN and SYDVKM. The CDR3 loop reads CASSSIRSPLHF. In nucleotides, the CDR3 is TGTGCCAGCAGTTCCATCCGCTCACCCCTCCACTTT.

Note on this clonotype: A read error is likely, as this CDR3 ends without the conserved phenylalanine or tryptophan. The V and J genes are TRBV5-4 and TRBJ2-3; D may match TRBD1 or TRBD2 (5 bases each). The CDR3 loop spans 15 amino acids. From germline, CDR1 is SGHNT and CDR2 YYREEE (reference sequence). V was trimmed by 4 bases and J by 4 bases, leaving 16 bases between them. The CDR3 DNA reads as TGTGCCAGCAGCATTCAGGGAGTAAGCGCAGATACGCAGTATTAT. Residues: CASSIQGVSADTQYY.

This clonotype was detected only a few times. CDR3 in amino acids: CASSLVRSSGNTIYF. In DNA form, the CDR3 reads TGTGCCAGCAGCTTAGTCCGGTCGTCTGGAAACACCATATATTTT. The chain is built from TRBV13 and TRBJ1-3, with D unclear. V lost 1 base to trimming and J lost 1 base, with 8 bases between them. The CDR3 runs to 15 residues. Germline V gene data show CDR1 as PRHDT and CDR2 as FYEKMQ (reference sequence). The whole variable domain, remainder taken from reference TRBV13 and TRBJ1-3, is AAGVIQSPRHLIKEKRETATLKCYPIPRHDTVYWYQQGPGQDPQFLISFYEKMQSDKGSIPDRFSAQQFSDYHSELNMSSLELGDSALYFCASSLVRSSGNTIYFGEGSWLTVV.

Notes on this clonotype: Compared with germline, one end of the junction differs, possibly owing to a read error. The genes are TRBV11-2 and TRBJ2-3; TRBD1 matches 9 bases. The CDR3 spans 15 residues. Germline V gives CDR1 SGHAT, CDR2 FQNNGV. The CDR3 sequence: CTSSRTGAGTYTQYF. The CDR3 region has the DNA TGTACCAGCAGCCGGACAGGGGCGGGCACATACACGCAGTATTTT.

A remark on this clonotype: This may stem from a read error, because a much larger clone lies one nucleotide away. V and J are TRBV14 and TRBJ2-7, with D maybe TRBD2 (5 bases). Germline V lookup: CDR1 SGHDN, CDR2 FVKESK. The CDR3 has 14 residues. CDR3 bases: TGTGCCAACAGCCAAGCGGAGTTCTCCTACGAGCAGTACTTC. Its translation: CANSQAEFSYEQYF.

This sequence joins TRBV6-1 and TRBJ1-5, with no clear D. The germline CDR1 and CDR2 sequences are MNHNS and SASEGT. The CDR3 consists of 15 residues. Trimming pared 3 bases from V and 0 bases from J, leaving 9 bases between. The CDR3 bases are TGTGCCAGCAGTGAGATCTCTTGTAGCAATCAGCCCCAGCATTTT. It specifies CASSEISCSNQPQHF.

The chain couples TRBV29-1 to TRBJ2-3; no clear D gene. The CDR3 covers 14 residues. Germline values: CDR1 SQVTM, CDR2 ANQGSEA. Trimming removed 4 bases at V and 2 bases at J, with 13 bases between. CDR3 protein: CSVGAEVHTDTQYF. The CDR3 DNA sequence: TGCAGCGTTGGAGCAGAGGTGCACACAGATACGCAGTATTTT.

In its sample, this clonotype was seen a few times. This chain links TRBV6-5 with TRBJ2-7; TRBD1 agrees at 8 bases. There are 14 residues in the CDR3. The V gene end was trimmed by 5 bases and the J gene end by 3 bases; junction bases not matched to a gene: 6. Germline V gene lookup returns CDR1 MNHEY and CDR2 SVGAGI. Written as DNA, the CDR3 is TGTGCCAGCAGTGCCGGGACAGGACGCTACGAGCAGTACTTC. Protein sequence: CASSAGTGRYEQYF.

J is TRBJ2-1 and V is TRBV11-2, with 10 positions matching TRBD2. The CDR3 sequence is 15 residues long. The J segment lost 9 bases and the V segment lost 11 bases, leaving 16 bases of the junction unmatched. CDR1 SGHAT and CDR2 FQNNGV come from the germline V gene. Here the CDR3 reads CAGSPQRGGLGEQFF. CDR3 in DNA: TGTGCCGGTAGCCCCCAGCGGGGGGGATTGGGTGAGCAGTTCTTC.

In this sample, this clonotype turned up many times. The V gene is TRBV28, the J gene TRBJ2-7; D is unclear. This CDR3 region has 12 residues. Germline CDR1 and CDR2: MDHEN and SYDVKM. The V end lost 6 bases, the J end lost 6 bases, and 12 bases lay between the germline ends. The CDR3 reads CASSIGSLEQYF. CDR3 nucleotides: TGTGCCAGCAGCATTGGGTCTCTCGAGCAGTACTTC.